A selection of T cell receptor beta chains follows, all from one sample in a study of CD8 T cells in ankylosing spondylitis. TCRdb re-called the 5' RACE reads through MiXCR, storing one row per CDR3 protein. The sample consists of around 540,000 distinct CDR3 sequences, about 13% of them appearing once. Material for sequencing was blood, either unsorted or a sorted T cell fraction (not recorded which). The receptors shown here come from a male donor with ankylosing spondylitis. CDR3s include the opening cysteine and the closing phenylalanine or tryptophan. The D gene is left open where the match is weak. Not all rows give a size; the values are once, few, many and, for expanded clones, a class.

cdr3_aa | cdr3_nt | clone_size | j_call | v_call | d_call
CSALGSDTDTQYF | TGCAGTGCTCTTGGTAGCGACACAGATACGCAGTATTTT | few | TRBJ2-3 | TRBV20-1 | .
CSANSGGEYEQYF | TGCAGTGCTAACTCTGGGGGCGAGTACGAGCAGTACTTC | . | TRBJ2-7 | TRBV20-1 | .
CASSSNLAGSGVNEQFF | TGTGCCAGCAGCTCCAACCTAGCGGGATCAGGGGTAAATGAGCAGTTCTTC | . | TRBJ2-1 | TRBV7-9 | TRBD2
CASSEVVNQPQHF | TGTGCCAGCAGTGAAGTAGTCAATCAGCCCCAGCATTTT | few | TRBJ1-5 | TRBV6-1 | .
CASNPGSGSLHEQYF | TGTGCCAGCAACCCGGGTAGCGGGAGTCTCCACGAGCAGTACTTC | few | TRBJ2-7 | TRBV12-3/TRBV12-4 | TRBD2
CAWSESTNTQYF | TGTGCCTGGAGTGAGTCCACAAATACGCAGTATTTT | many | TRBJ2-3 | TRBV30 | .
CASTYGTGELFF | TGTGCCAGCACCTATGGAACCGGGGAGCTGTTTTTT | . | TRBJ2-2 | TRBV7-9 | .
CASSLRGSSYNEQFF | TGTGCCAGCAGTTTACGCGGGAGCTCCTACAATGAGCAGTTCTTC | many | TRBJ2-1 | TRBV12-3/TRBV12-4 | TRBD2
CASSWITGGAKDEQFF | TGTGCCAGCAGCTGGATTACAGGGGGCGCCAAGGATGAGCAGTTCTTC | few | TRBJ2-1 | TRBV12-3/TRBV12-4 | TRBD1
CASGWVSQGETQYF | TGTGCCAGCGGATGGGTCTCCCAGGGGGAGACCCAGTACTTC | . | TRBJ2-5 | TRBV6-2/TRBV6-3 | .
CASSHPPRLTSREQFF | TGCGCCAGCAGCCATCCCCCGCGACTGACCTCGCGGGAGCAGTTCTTC | few | TRBJ2-1 | TRBV4-1 | .
CATSDSYGYTF | TGTGCCACCAGTGATTCCTATGGCTACACCTTC | few | TRBJ1-2 | TRBV24-1 | .
CSVRFWTGELFF | TGCAGCGTACGATTCTGGACCGGGGAGCTGTTTTTT | . | TRBJ2-2 | TRBV29-1 | .
CASRHQGSNQPQHF | TGTGCCAGCAGGCACCAGGGGAGCAATCAGCCCCAGCATTTT | few | TRBJ1-5 | TRBV6-1 | .
CASSLSRASYEQYF | TGTGCCAGCAGTTTAAGCCGAGCCTCCTACGAGCAGTACTTC | few | TRBJ2-7 | TRBV27 | .
CASSSAGRKKETQYF | TGTGCCAGCAGCTCCGCAGGGAGGAAAAAAGAGACCCAGTACTTC | . | TRBJ2-5 | TRBV13 | .
CSVAPGSVREKLFF | TGCAGCGTGGCCCCAGGGAGCGTTAGAGAAAAACTGTTTTTT | few | TRBJ1-4 | TRBV29-1 | .
CASSLNQENYGYTF | TGTGCCAGCAGCTTGAACCAGGAAAACTATGGCTACACCTTC | many | TRBJ1-2 | TRBV7-9 | .
CASSLGGGAEADTQYF | TGTGCCAGCAGCTTAGGGGGAGGGGCCGAAGCAGATACGCAGTATTTT | few | TRBJ2-3 | TRBV7-7 | TRBD2
CASSHRDTTGELFF | TGCGCCAGCAGCCACCGGGATACCACCGGGGAGCTGTTTTTT | many | TRBJ2-2 | TRBV5-1 | .
CASSELAGDGETQYF | TGTGCCAGCAGTGAACTAGCGGGAGATGGAGAGACCCAGTACTTC | . | TRBJ2-5 | TRBV6-4 | TRBD2
CASRKIHRLKETQYF | TGTGCCAGCAGGAAAATTCACAGGCTCAAAGAGACCCAGTACTTC | . | TRBJ2-5 | TRBV27 | .
CASSPENADQPQHF | TGTGCCAGCAGCCCCGAAAACGCGGATCAGCCCCAGCATTTT | . | TRBJ1-5 | TRBV5-5 | .
CASSNSAGAYNEQFF | TGTGCCAGCAGCAATTCGGCAGGAGCCTACAATGAGCAGTTCTTC | few | TRBJ2-1 | TRBV21-1 | .
CASSFASSGANVLTF | TGTGCCAGCAGTTTCGCTAGCTCTGGGGCCAACGTCCTGACTTTC | many | TRBJ2-6 | TRBV6-2/TRBV6-3 | .
CASSYSRALNTGELFF | TGTGCCAGCAGTTACTCCCGGGCCCTAAACACCGGGGAGCTGTTTTTT | . | TRBJ2-2 | TRBV6-5 | .
CATSRGGGAQPQHF | TGTGCCACCAGCAGAGGAGGGGGTGCTCAGCCCCAGCATTTT | many | TRBJ1-5 | TRBV15 | .
CAISEPGRSVRKGTEAFF | TGTGCCATCAGTGAGCCCGGGAGGAGTGTGCGAAAAGGGACTGAAGCTTTCTTT | . | TRBJ1-1 | TRBV10-3 | .
CASTPTGNTGELFF | TGCGCCAGCACTCCGACAGGGAACACCGGGGAGCTGTTTTTT | many | TRBJ2-2 | TRBV5-1 | .
CSASRTSGELGQFF | TGCAGTGCTAGTCGGACTAGCGGCGAACTCGGGCAGTTCTTC | few | TRBJ2-1 | TRBV20-1 | TRBD2
CSARDFREGTDTQYF | TGCAGTGCTAGAGATTTCCGGGAAGGCACAGATACGCAGTATTTT | few | TRBJ2-3 | TRBV20-1 | .
CASRQTGRRNTGELFF | TGTGCCAGCAGACAAACGGGACGCCGGAACACCGGGGAGCTGTTTTTT | . | TRBJ2-2 | TRBV7-8 | .
CASSHLAGYNEQFF | TGTGCCAGCAGCCACTTGGCGGGGTACAATGAGCAGTTCTTC | many | TRBJ2-1 | TRBV3-1 | .